This T cell receptor (beta chain) was found in a study of blood T cell repertoires in COVID-19. Across the study: COVID-19 samples, acute and convalescent, were from the United States, Italy and Spain. Sample material is recorded as cDNA or gDNA derived from T cells, B-cell-depleted T cells, or PBMCs.

Germline V gene sequence: CDR1 MNHEY, CDR2 SVGAGI. V lost 2 bases to trimming and J lost 6 bases; unmatched junction nucleotides: 9. The CDR3 consists of 15 residues. Authors' methods: Reference gene primers were amplified, and this amplification served to estimate nucleated cell counts. This table comes from immunoSEQ multiplex PCR, and its TCRdb copy is limited to in-frame clones, with some not included. From that table come the V and J calls and clone size; the DNA was used to work out D and trimming. The sample lists about 380,000 clones; 70% to 85% were seen once. The origin of this receptor is a human donor with acute or convalescent COVID-19. The donor label of this sample is uncertain. The V call is TRBV6-5, the J call TRBJ2-7; 8 bases map to TRBD1. Sequenced sample: peripheral blood. The CDR3 sequence is CASSYGWQGAGEQYF. CDR3 DNA: TGTGCCAGCAGTTACGGCTGGCAGGGGGCGGGCGAGCAGTACTTC.